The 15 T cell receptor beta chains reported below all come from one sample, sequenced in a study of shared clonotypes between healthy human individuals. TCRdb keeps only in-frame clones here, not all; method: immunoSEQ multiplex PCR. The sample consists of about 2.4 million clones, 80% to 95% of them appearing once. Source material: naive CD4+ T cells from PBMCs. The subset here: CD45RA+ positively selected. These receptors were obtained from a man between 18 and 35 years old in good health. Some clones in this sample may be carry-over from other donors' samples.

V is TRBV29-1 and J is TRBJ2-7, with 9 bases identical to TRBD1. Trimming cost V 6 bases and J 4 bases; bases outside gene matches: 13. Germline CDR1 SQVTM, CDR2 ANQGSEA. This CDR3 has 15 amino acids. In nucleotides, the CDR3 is TGCAGCGTATTTCTTGGGGACAGGGACCATTACGAGCAGTACTTC. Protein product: CSVFLGDRDHYEQYF.

DNA of the CDR3: TGCGCCAGCCGGAGGTGGGGGGGGAACACCATATATTTT. Translated: CASRRWGGNTIYF. The chain uses TRBV10-1 and TRBJ1-3; maybe TRBD1 (5 bases). Trimming shortened V by 8 bases and J by 7 bases, and 15 bases separated the two germline ends. Germline CDR1 is WNHNN and CDR2 is SYGVQD (reference sequence). The CDR3 spans 13 residues.

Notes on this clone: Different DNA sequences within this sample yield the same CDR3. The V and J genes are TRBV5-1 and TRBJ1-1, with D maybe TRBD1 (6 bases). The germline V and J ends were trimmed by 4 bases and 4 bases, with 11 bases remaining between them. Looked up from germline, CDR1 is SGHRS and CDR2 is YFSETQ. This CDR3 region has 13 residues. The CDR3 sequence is CASSQGRGTEAFF. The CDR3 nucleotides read TGCGCCAGCAGCCAGGGGAGGGGCACTGAAGCTTTCTTT.

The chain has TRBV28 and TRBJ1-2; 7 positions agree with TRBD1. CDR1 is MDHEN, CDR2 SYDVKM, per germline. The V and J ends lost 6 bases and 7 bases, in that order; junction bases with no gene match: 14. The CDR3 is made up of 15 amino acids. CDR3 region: CASSLTGTAVGGYTF. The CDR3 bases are TGTGCCAGCAGCCTCACCGGGACAGCAGTCGGTGGCTACACCTTC.

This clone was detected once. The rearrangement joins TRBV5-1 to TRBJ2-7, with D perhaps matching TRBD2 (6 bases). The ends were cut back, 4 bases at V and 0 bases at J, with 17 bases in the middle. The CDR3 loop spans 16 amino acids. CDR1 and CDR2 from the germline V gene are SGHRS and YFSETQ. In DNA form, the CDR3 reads TGCGCCAGCAGCCACGGGGGAACCGGAACCTCCTACGAGCAGTACTTC. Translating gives CASSHGGTGTSYEQYF.

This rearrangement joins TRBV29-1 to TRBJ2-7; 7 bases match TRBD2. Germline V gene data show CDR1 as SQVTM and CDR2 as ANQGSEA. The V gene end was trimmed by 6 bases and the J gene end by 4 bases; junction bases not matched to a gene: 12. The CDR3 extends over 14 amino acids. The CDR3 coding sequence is TGCAGCGTATCGCGGGGGACCGAGCTTTACGAGCAGTACTTC. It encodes CSVSRGTELYEQYF.

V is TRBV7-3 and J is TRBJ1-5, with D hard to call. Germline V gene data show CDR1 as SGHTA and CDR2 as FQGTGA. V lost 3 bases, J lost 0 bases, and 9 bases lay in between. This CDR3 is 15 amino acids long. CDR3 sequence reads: CASSLVGNSNQPQHF. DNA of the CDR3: TGTGCCAGCAGCTTGGTAGGAAATAGCAATCAGCCCCAGCATTTT.

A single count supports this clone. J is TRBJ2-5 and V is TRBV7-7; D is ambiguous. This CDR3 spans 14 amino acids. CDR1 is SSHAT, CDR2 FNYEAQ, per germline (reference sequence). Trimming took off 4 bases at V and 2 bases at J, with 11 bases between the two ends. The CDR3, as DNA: TGTGCCAGCAGCTCGGGTCTGATTCAAGAGACCCAGTACTTC. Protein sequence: CASSSGLIQETQYF.

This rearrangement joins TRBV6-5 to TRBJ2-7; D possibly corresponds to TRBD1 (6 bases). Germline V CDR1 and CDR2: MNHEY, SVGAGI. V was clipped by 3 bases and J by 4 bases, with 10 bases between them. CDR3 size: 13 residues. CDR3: CASSYDRSYEQYF. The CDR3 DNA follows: TGTGCCAGCAGTTATGACAGGTCTTACGAGCAGTACTTC.

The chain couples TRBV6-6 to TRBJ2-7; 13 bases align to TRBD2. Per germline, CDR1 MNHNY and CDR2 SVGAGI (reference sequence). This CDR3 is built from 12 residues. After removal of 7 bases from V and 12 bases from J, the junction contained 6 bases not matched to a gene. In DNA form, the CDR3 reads TGTGCCAGCACCGGACTAGCGGGAGATCGGTACTTC. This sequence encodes CASTGLAGDRYF.

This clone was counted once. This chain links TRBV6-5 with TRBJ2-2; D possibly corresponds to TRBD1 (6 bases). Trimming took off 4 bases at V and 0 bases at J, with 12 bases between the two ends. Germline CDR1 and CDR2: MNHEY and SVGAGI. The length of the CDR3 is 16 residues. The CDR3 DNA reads TGTGCCAGCAGTTCCCAGACAGGCTCGAACACCGGGGAGCTGTTTTTT. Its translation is CASSSQTGSNTGELFF.

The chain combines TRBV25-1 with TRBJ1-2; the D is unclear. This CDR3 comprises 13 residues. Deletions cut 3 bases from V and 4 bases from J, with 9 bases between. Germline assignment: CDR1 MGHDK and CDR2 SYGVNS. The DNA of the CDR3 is TGTGCCAGCAGTGAGGTCTGGGGCTATGGCTACACCTTC. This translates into CASSEVWGYGYTF.

The CDR3 DNA sequence: TGTGCTAGTGGTTCCCGGGACAGGGGGGACACTGAAGCTTTCTTT. It encodes CASGSRDRGDTEAFF. The rearrangement joins TRBV12-5 to TRBJ1-1, with 11 bases that match TRBD1. This CDR3 spans 15 amino acids. Per germline, CDR1 LGHNT and CDR2 FRNRAP. V gave up 4 bases and J gave up 3 bases; unmatched junction bases: 4.

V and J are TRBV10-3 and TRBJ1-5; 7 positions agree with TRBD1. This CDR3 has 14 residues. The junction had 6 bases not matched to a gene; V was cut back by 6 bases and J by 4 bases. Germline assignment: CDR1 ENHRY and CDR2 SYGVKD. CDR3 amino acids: CAISQDRDNQPQHF. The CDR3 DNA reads TGTGCCATCAGCCAAGACAGGGATAATCAGCCCCAGCATTTT.

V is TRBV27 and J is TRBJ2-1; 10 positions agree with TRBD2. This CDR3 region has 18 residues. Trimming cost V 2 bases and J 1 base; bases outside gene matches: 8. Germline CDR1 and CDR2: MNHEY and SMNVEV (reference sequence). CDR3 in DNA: TGTGCCAGCAGTTTAAAGTCTAGCGGGAGTGGGTCCTACAATGAGCAGTTCTTC. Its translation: CASSLKSSGSGSYNEQFF.